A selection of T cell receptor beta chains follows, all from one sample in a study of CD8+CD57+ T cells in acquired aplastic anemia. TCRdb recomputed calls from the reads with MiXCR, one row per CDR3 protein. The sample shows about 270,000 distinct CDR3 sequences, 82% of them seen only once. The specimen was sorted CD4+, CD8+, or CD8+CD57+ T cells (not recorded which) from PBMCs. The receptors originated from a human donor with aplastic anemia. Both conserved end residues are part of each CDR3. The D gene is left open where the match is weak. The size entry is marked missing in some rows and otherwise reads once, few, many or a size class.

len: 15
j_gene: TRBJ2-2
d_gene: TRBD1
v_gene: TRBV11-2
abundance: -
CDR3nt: TGTGCCAGCAGCCGGGACAGAGGGAACACCGGGGAGCTGTTTTTT
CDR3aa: CASSRDRGNTGELFF

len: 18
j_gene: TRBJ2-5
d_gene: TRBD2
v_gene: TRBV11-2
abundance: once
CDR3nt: TGTGCCAGCAGCCCCGTTGGGACTAGCGGGGGGGCCCGGGAGACCCAGTACTTC
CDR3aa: CASSPVGTSGGARETQYF

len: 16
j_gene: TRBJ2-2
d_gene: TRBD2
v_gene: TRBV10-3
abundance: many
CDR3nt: TGTGCCATTCCCATCTCCGGGACTATGAACACCGGGGAGCTGTTTTTT
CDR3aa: CAIPISGTMNTGELFF

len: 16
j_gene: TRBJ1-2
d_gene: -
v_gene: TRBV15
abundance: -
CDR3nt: TGTGCCAGCAGCGGACGGGACATAGGCTTGGACTATGGCTACACCTTC
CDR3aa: CASSGRDIGLDYGYTF

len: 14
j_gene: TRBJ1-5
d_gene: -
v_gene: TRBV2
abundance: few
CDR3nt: TGTGCCAGCAGTGAAGCAGGAAGCAATCAGCCCCAGCATTTT
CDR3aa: CASSEAGSNQPQHF

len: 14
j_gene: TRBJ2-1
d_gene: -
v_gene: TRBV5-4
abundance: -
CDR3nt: TGTGCCAGCAGCGTAGACGGGGTCTCCAATGAGCAGTTCTTC
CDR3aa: CASSVDGVSNEQFF

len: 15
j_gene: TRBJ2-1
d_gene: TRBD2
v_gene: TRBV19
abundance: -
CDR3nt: TGTGCCAGTAGTATAGCTAGCGGGGCCTCTGATGAGCAGTTCTTC
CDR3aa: CASSIASGASDEQFF

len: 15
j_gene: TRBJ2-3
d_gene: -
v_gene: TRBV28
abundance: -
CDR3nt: TGTGCCAGCACCTTAGCCGGGGGCGCCACAGATACGCAGTATTTT
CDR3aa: CASTLAGGATDTQYF

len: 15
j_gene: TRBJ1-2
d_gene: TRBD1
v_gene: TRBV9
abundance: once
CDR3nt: TGTGCCAGCAGCGTGACAGGGGGCACCCACTATGGCTACACCTTC
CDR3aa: CASSVTGGTHYGYTF

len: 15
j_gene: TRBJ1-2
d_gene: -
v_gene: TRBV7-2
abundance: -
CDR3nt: TGTGCCAGCAGCTCGACAGCGGGCGCCGTCTATGGCTACACCTTC
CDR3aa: CASSSTAGAVYGYTF

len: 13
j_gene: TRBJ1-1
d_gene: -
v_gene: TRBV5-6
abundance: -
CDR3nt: TGTGCCAGTAGCCCCGGGTTGGAAACTGAAGCTTTCTTT
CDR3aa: CASSPGLETEAFF

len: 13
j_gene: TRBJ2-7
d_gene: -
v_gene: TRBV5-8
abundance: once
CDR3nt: TGTGCCAGCAGCTCACAGGGTCGTGGCGAGCAGTACTTC
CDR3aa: CASSSQGRGEQYF

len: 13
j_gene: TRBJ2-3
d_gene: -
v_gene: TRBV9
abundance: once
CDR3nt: TGTGCCAGCAGCGACGGGGGCGTTGACTACGAGCAGTTT
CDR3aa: CASSDGGVDYEQF

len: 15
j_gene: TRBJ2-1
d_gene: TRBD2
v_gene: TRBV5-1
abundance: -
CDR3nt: TGCGCCAGCAGCGGGGGGGTCTGTTCCACGGATGAGCAGTTCTTC
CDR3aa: CASSGGVCSTDEQFF

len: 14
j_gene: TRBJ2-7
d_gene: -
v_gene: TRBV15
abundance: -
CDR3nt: TGTGCCAGCAGCGGCGCGGGACGTGCCTATACGCAGTACTTC
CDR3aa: CASSGAGRAYTQYF

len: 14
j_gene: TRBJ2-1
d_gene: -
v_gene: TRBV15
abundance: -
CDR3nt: TGTGCCACCAGCAGACAGAGAGAGCAGGGGAGTCTGTCCTTC
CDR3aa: CATSRQREQGSLSF